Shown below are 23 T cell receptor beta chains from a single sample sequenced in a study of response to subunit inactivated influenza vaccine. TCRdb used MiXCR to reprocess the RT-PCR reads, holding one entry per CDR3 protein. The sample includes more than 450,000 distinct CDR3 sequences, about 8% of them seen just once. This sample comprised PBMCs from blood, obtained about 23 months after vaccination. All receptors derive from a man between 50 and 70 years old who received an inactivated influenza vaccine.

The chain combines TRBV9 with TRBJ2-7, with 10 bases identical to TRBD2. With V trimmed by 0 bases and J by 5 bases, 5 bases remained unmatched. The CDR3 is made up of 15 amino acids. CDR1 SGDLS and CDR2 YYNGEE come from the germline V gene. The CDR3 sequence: CASSVGLAGADEQYF. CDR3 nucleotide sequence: TGTGCCAGCAGCGTAGGGCTAGCGGGAGCCGACGAGCAGTACTTC. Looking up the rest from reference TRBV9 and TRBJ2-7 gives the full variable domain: DSGVTQTPKHLITATGQRVTLRCSPRSGDLSVYWYQQSLDQGLQFLIQYYNGEERAKGNILERFSAQQFPDLHSELNLSSLELGDSALYFCASSVGLAGADEQYFGPGTRLTVT.

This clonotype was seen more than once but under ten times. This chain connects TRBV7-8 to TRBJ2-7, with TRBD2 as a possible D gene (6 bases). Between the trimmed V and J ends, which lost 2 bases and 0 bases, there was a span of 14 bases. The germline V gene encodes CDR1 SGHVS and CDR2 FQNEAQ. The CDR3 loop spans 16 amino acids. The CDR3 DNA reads TGTGCCAGCAGCTTAACCGCCGGGACTGGCTCCTACGAGCAGTACTTC. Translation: CASSLTAGTGSYEQYF.

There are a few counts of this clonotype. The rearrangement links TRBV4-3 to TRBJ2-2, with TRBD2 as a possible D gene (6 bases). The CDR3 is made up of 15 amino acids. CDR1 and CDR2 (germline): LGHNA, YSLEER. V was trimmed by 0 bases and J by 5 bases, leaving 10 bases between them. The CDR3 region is CASSQDDRGTGELFF. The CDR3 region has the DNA TGCGCCAGCAGCCAAGATGATCGGGGGACCGGGGAGCTGTTTTTT.

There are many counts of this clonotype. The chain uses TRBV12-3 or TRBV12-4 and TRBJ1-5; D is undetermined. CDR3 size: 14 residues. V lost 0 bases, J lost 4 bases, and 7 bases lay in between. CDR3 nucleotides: TGTGCCAGCAGTTTAGCCAGGAGAAATCAGCCCCAGCATTTT. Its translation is CASSLARRNQPQHF.

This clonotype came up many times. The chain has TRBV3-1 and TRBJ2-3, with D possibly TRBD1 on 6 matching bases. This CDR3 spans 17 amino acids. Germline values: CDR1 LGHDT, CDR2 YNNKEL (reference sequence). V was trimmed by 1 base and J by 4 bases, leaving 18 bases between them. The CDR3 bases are TGTGCCAGCAGCCAAGTGGGGGCAGGGAAAGGGGCAGATACGCAGTATTTT. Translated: CASSQVGAGKGADTQYF.

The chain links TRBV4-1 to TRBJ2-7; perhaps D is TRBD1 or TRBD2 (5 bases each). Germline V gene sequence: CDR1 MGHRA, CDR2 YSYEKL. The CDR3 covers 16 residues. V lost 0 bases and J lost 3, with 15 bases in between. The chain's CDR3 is CASSQDPQGVLYEQYF. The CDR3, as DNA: TGCGCCAGCAGCCAAGATCCTCAGGGAGTCCTCTACGAGCAGTACTTC.

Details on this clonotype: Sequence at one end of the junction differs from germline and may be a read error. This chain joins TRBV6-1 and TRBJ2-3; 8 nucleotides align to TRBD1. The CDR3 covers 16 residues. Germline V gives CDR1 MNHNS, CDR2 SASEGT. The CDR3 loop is CARSVSWGQVGDTQYF. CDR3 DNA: TGTGCCAGGAGTGTCTCGTGGGGACAGGTAGGGGATACGCAGTATTTT.

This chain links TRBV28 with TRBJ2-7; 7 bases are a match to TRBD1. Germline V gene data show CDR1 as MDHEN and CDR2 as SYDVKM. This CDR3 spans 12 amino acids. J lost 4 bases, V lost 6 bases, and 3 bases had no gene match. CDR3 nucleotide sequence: TGTGCCAGCAGACTGACAGGGTACGAGCAGTACTTC. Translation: CASRLTGYEQYF.

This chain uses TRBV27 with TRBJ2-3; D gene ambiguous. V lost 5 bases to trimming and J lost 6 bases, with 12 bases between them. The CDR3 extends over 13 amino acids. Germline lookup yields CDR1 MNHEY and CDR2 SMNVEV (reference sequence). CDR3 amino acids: CASSQTVLDTQYF. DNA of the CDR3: TGTGCCAGCAGTCAAACAGTACTCGATACGCAGTATTTT.

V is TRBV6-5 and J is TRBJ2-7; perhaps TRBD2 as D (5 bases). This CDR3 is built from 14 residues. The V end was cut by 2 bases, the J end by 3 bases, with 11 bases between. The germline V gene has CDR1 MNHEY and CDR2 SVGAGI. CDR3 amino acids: CASSYGETSYEQYF. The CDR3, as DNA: TGTGCCAGCAGTTACGGGGAGACCAGCTACGAGCAGTACTTC.

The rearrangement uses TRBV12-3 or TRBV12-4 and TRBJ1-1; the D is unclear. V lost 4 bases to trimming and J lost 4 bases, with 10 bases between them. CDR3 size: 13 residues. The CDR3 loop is CASSSPSVTEAFF. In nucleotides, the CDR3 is TGTGCCAGCAGTTCCCCCTCGGTCACTGAAGCTTTCTTT.

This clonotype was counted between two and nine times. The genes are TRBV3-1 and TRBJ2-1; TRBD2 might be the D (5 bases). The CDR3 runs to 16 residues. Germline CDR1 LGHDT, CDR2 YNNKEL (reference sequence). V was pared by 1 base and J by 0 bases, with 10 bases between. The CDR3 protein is CASSQGSGVSYNEQFF. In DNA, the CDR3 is TGTGCCAGCAGCCAAGGCAGCGGCGTCTCCTACAATGAGCAGTTCTTC.

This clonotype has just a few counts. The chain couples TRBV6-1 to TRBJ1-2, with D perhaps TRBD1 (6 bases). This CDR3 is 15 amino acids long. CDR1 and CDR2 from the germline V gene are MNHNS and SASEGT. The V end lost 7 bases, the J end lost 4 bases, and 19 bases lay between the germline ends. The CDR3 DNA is TGTGCCAGCATAAGGACAGAGGGGCTGAGCTATGGCTACACCTTC. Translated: CASIRTEGLSYGYTF.

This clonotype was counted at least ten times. This CDR3 is CASSSNPNLAGVRGEQFF. Written as DNA, the CDR3 is TGTGCCAGCAGCTCAAACCCAAATCTAGCGGGAGTCAGGGGTGAGCAGTTCTTC. The J gene is TRBJ2-1, the V gene TRBV11-2; 10 bases fit TRBD2. CDR3 length: 18 amino acids. The V gene's germline CDR1 is SGHAT and CDR2 FQNNGV. J lost 9 bases, V lost 4 bases, and 18 bases had no gene match.

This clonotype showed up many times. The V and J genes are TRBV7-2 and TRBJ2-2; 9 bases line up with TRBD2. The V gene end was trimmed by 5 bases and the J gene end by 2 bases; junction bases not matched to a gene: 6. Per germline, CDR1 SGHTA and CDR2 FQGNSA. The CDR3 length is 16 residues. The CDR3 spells CASSPTSGGNTGELFF. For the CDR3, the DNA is TGTGCCAGCAGCCCGACTAGCGGAGGAAACACCGGGGAGCTGTTTTTT.

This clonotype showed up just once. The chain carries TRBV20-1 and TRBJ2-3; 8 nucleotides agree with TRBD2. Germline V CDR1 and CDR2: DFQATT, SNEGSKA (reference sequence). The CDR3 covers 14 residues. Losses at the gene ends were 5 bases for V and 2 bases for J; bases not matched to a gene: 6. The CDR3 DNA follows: TGCAGTGCTCCACTAGCGGCCTCCACAGATACGCAGTATTTT. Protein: CSAPLAASTDTQYF.

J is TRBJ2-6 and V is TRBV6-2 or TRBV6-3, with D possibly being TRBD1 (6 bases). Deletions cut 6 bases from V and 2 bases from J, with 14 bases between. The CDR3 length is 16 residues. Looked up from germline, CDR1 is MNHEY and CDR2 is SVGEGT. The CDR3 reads CASRPGQSAGANVLTF. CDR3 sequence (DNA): TGTGCCAGCAGACCCGGACAGTCAGCTGGGGCCAACGTCCTGACTTTC.

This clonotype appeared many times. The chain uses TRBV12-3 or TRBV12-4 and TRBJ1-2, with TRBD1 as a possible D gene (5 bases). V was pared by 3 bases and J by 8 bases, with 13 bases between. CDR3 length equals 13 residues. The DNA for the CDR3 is TGTGCCAGCAGTTTTCTAGGCGGGGGAGGCTACACCTTC. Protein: CASSFLGGGGYTF.

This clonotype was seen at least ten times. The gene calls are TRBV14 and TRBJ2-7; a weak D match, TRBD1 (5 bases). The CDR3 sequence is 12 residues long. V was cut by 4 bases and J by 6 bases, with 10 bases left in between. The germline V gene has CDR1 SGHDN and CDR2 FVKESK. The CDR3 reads CASSPGIGEQYF. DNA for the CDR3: TGTGCCAGCAGCCCAGGGATAGGCGAGCAGTACTTC.

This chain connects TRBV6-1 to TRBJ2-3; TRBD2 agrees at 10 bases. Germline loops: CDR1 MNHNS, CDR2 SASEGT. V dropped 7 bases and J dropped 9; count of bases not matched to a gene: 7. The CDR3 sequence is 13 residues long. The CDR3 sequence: CASKTSGLPTQYF. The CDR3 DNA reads TGTGCCAGCAAGACTAGCGGGCTCCCAACGCAGTATTTT.

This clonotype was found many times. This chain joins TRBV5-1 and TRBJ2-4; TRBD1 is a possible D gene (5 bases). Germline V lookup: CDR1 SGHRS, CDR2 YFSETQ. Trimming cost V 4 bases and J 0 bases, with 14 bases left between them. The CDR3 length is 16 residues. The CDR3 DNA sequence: TGCGCCAGCAGCGACGCCCTAGGGGCAGCCAAAAACATTCAGTACTTC. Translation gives CASSDALGAAKNIQYF.

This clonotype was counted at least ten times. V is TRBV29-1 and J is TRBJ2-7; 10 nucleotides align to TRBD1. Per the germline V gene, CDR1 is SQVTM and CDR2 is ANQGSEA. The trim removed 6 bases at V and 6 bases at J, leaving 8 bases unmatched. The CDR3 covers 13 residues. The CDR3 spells CSVRQGAYTEQYF. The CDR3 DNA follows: TGCAGCGTAAGACAGGGGGCGTATACCGAGCAGTACTTC.

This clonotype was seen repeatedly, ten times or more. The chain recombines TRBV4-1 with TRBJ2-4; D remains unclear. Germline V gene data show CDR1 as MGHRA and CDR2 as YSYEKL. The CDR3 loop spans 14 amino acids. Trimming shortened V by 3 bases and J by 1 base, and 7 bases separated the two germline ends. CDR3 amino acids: CASSHSGAKNIQYF. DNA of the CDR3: TGCGCCAGCAGCCACAGTGGGGCCAAAAACATTCAGTACTTC.